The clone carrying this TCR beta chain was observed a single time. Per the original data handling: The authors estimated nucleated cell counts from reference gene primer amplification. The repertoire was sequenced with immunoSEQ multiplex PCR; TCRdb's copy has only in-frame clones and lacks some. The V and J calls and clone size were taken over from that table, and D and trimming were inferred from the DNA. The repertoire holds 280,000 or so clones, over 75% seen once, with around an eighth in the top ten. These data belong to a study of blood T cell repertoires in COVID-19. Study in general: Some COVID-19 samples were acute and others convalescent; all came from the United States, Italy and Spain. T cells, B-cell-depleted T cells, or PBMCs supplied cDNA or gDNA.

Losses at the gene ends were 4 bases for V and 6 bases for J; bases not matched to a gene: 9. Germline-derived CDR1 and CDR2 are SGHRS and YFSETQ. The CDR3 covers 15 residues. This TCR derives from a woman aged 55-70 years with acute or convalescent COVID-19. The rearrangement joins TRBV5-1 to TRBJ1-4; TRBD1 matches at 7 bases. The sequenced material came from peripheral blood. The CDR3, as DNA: TGCGCCAGCAGCCTGAGGCCAGGGGGACATGAAAAACTGTTTTTT. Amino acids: CASSLRPGGHEKLFF.